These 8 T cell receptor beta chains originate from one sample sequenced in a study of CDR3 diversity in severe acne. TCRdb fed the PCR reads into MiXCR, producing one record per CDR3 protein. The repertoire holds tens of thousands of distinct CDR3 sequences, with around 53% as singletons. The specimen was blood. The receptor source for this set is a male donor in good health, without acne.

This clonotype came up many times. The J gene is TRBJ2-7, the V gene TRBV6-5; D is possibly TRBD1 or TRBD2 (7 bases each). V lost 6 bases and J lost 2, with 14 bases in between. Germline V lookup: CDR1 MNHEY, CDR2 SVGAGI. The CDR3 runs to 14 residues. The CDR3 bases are TGTGCCAGCAGGCCGGGGGGACAGACCTACGAGCAGTACTTC. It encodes CASRPGGQTYEQYF.

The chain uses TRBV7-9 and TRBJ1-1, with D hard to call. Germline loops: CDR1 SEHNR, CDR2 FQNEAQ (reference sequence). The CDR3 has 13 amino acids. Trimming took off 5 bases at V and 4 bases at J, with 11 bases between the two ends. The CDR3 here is CASSEMALTEAFF. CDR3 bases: TGTGCCAGCAGCGAGATGGCCCTCACTGAAGCTTTCTTT.

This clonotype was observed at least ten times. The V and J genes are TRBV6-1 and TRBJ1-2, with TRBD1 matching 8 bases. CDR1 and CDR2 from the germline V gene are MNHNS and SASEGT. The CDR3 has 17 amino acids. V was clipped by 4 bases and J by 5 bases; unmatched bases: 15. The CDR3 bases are TGTGCCAGCAGTGTGGGGCGAGGGACAGGAAGAATTTATGGCTACACCTTC. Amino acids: CASSVGRGTGRIYGYTF.

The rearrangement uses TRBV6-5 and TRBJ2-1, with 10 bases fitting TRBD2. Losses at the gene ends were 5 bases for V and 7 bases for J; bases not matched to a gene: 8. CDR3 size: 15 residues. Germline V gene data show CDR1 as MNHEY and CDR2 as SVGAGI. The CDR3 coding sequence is TGTGCCAGCAGTCAAGCGGGGGGGCGGGGAAATGAGCAGTTCTTC. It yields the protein CASSQAGGRGNEQFF.

In DNA, the CDR3 is TGTGCCAGCAGTTACTCGAGAACAGGGGGAGACTATGGCTACACCTTC. Its translation is CASSYSRTGGDYGYTF. The V gene is TRBV6-5, the J gene TRBJ1-2; 8 bases are a match to TRBD1. There are 16 residues in the CDR3. The J segment lost 3 bases and the V segment lost 0 bases, leaving 6 bases of the junction unmatched. Germline CDR1 reads MNHEY; CDR2 reads SVGAGI.

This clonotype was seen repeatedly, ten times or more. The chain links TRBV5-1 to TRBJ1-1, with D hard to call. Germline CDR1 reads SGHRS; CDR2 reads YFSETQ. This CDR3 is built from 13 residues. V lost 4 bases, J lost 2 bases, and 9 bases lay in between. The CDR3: CASSPDGNTEAFF. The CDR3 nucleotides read TGCGCCAGCAGCCCGGACGGTAACACTGAAGCTTTCTTT.

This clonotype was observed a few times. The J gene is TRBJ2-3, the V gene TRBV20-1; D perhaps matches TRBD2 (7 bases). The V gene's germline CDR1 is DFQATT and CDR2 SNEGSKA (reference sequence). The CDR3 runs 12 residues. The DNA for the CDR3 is TGCAGCCGGGGGGCTCGCACAGATACGCAGTATTTT. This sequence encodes CSRGARTDTQYF.

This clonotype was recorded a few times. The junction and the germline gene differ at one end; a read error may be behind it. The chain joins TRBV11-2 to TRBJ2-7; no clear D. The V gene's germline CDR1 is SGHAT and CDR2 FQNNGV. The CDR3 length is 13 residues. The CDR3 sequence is CASSPESAYEQYF. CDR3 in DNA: TGTGCCAGCAGCCCAGAATCCGCCTACGAGCAATACTTC.